This TCR beta chain derives from a study of shared clonotypes between healthy human individuals. Generated by immunoSEQ multiplex PCR, the TCRdb table keeps only in-frame clones and is missing some. The sample has about 2.2 million clones; around 95% are singletons. The germline gives CDR1 SGDLS, CDR2 YYNGEE. This CDR3 contains 16 residues. Between the trimmed V and J ends, which lost 2 bases and 2 bases, there was a span of 13 bases. Of note for this clone: Its antigen is as yet unknown.

Study conclusions and caveats: What naive subsets generally showed was a larger estimated richness than memory subsets showed.

CD45RO negativity and positive selection for CCR7 defined naive CD8 cells, a population that excluded terminally differentiated effector memory CD45RA+ cells. Each donor was a Caucasian adult residing in Nashville, Tennessee. Sequences were obtained from naive CD8+ T cells from PBMCs. This sequence originates from a man younger than 35 in good health. Some clones in this sample may be carry-over from other donors' samples. This chain joins TRBV9 and TRBJ2-2, with D perhaps TRBD2 (6 bases). The CDR3 sequence: CASSVTAGTNTGELFF. The CDR3 coding sequence is TGTGCCAGCAGCGTTACGGCAGGGACTAACACCGGGGAGCTGTTTTTT. The full variable domain, its missing parts supplied by reference TRBV9 and TRBJ2-2, is DSGVTQTPKHLITATGQRVTLRCSPRSGDLSVYWYQQSLDQGLQFLIQYYNGEERAKGNILERFSAQQFPDLHSELNLSSLELGDSALYFCASSVTAGTNTGELFFGEGSRLTVL.